The rows below give T cell receptor beta chains drawn from one sample of a study of long-term antiretroviral therapy in people with HIV. The data were produced by immunoSEQ multiplex PCR, yet TCRdb's version contains in-frame clones alone and is incomplete. The repertoire has 26,000 or so clones, more than 70% of them found once; the top ten carry almost 9.5%. The sample was unsorted PBMCs, taken 1.5 years before starting antiretroviral therapy. The receptors here all came from a man between 18 and 35 years old with HIV. The CDR3 runs from the conserved cysteine through the conserved F or W. The D gene is left open where the match is weak. The size entry is marked missing in some rows and otherwise reads once, few, many or a size class.

j_call d_call clone_size v_call cdr3_aa cdr3_nt
TRBJ2-7 TRBD1 NA TRBV28 CASSRQGPTDYEQYF TGTGCCAGCAGTCGACAGGGGCCCACTGACTACGAGCAGTACTTC
TRBJ2-1 NA NA TRBV7-3 CASSLTPEHLPSYNEQFF TGTGCCAGCAGCTTAACTCCCGAGCATCTACCCTCCTACAATGAGCAGTTCTTC
TRBJ2-2 NA few TRBV7-9 CASSSLPPRGELFF TGTGCCAGCAGCTCCCTACCTCCACGCGGGGAGCTGTTTTTT
TRBJ2-1 NA NA TRBV7-9 CASSYPLGRGEQFF TGTGCCAGCAGTTACCCTCTCGGTAGGGGAGAGCAGTTCTTC
TRBJ2-1 NA NA TRBV16 CASSQSSGKVYNEQFF TGTGCCAGCAGCCAATCATCGGGGAAGGTCTACAATGAGCAGTTCTTC
TRBJ2-3 NA NA TRBV27 CASSSRDSWVPDTQYF TGTGCCAGCAGTTCCCGGGACTCCTGGGTACCAGATACGCAGTATTTT
TRBJ2-7 NA NA TRBV7-9 CASRSTALGPEQYF TGTGCCAGCAGGTCAACCGCTCTAGGGCCCGAGCAGTACTTC
TRBJ1-5 TRBD1 few TRBV2 CASSWGALDRVNQPQHF TGTGCCAGCAGCTGGGGAGCCCTCGACAGGGTCAATCAGCCCCAGCATTTT
TRBJ2-3 NA NA TRBV18 CASSLTTDTQYF TGTGCCAGCTCCCTTACAACAGATACGCAGTATTTT
TRBJ2-3 NA once TRBV9 CASSDNTDTQYF TGTGCCAGCAGCGACAACACAGATACGCAGTATTTT
TRBJ1-5 TRBD1 NA TRBV5-1 CASDPNRGCSQPQHF TGCGCCAGCGATCCTAACAGGGGGTGTAGTCAGCCCCAGCATTTT
TRBJ1-2 NA few TRBV7-9 CASSLGHFNYGYTF TGTGCCAGCAGCTTAGGACACTTCAACTATGGCTACACCTTC
TRBJ1-1 NA NA TRBV29-1 CSGGGGANTEAFF TGCAGCGGGGGCGGAGGGGCGAACACTGAAGCTTTCTTT
TRBJ2-7 TRBD2 NA TRBV5-4 CASRAIDLSGRDSEQYF TGTGCCAGCCGAGCTATTGATCTTAGCGGGAGGGATTCCGAGCAGTACTTC
TRBJ1-2 NA NA TRBV19 CASSPDKTGGYTF TGTGCCAGTAGTCCTGACAAGACGGGCGGCTACACCTTC
TRBJ2-1 TRBD2 once TRBV7-9 CASPGASGAYNEQFF TGTGCCAGCCCGGGAGCTAGCGGAGCCTACAATGAGCAGTTCTTC
TRBJ1-3 NA NA TRBV5-1 CASSLLGTLSVGNTIYF TGCGCCAGCAGCTTGCTAGGGACCCTTTCAGTTGGAAACACCATATATTTT
TRBJ2-3 TRBD2 NA TRBV19 CASSVTSEPTDTQYF TGTGCCAGTAGTGTGACTAGCGAACCCACAGATACGCAGTATTTT
TRBJ2-5 NA NA TRBV7-9 CASSLVDYRQETQYF TGTGCCAGCAGCTTAGTAGACTATCGGCAAGAGACCCAGTACTTC
TRBJ1-5 NA once TRBV28 CASSPFRGWGRNQPQHF TGTGCCAGCAGTCCCTTCAGGGGATGGGGCCGAAATCAGCCCCAGCATTTT
TRBJ1-2 NA NA TRBV28 CASRPGQNYGYTF TGTGCCAGCAGACCCGGACAGAACTATGGCTACACCTTC
TRBJ1-1 TRBD1 few TRBV2 CASSTGTGGGHTEAFF TGTGCCAGCTCAACCGGGACAGGGGGCGGGCACACTGAAGCTTTCTTT
TRBJ1-6 TRBD1 NA TRBV9 CASSVAVGTGPYNSPLHF TGTGCCAGCAGCGTAGCAGTGGGGACAGGGCCTTATAATTCACCCCTCCACTTT
TRBJ1-3 NA few TRBV14 CASSLVFGSGNTIYF TGTGCCAGCAGCCTAGTTTTCGGTTCTGGAAACACCATATATTTT
TRBJ2-5 TRBD2 once TRBV6-1 CASSELAGGQETQYF TGTGCCAGCAGTGAACTAGCGGGGGGCCAAGAGACCCAGTACTTC
TRBJ2-7 NA few TRBV2 CATATDTYEQYF TGTGCCACCGCGACAGACACCTACGAGCAGTACTTC
TRBJ1-6 TRBD1 NA TRBV10-1 CASSFGQGGNSPLHF TGCGCCAGCAGTTTCGGACAGGGCGGTAATTCACCCCTCCACTTT
TRBJ2-1 TRBD2 NA TRBV27 CASSPTSSGGTDEQFF TGTGCCAGCTCACCTACCTCTAGCGGAGGAACAGATGAGCAGTTCTTC
TRBJ2-1 TRBD1 NA TRBV27 CASRRDSYNEQFF TGTGCCAGCCGACGGGACAGCTACAATGAGCAGTTCTTC
TRBJ1-4 TRBD1 once TRBV25-1 CASSEYYRGYEKLFF TGTGCCAGCAGTGAATATTACAGGGGATATGAAAAACTGTTTTTT
TRBJ1-2 TRBD1 NA TRBV18 CASSRDRANYGYTF TGTGCCAGCTCACGGGACAGGGCCAACTATGGCTACACCTTC
TRBJ1-1 NA NA TRBV7-9 CASSLAGRVTEAFF TGTGCCAGCAGCTTAGCGGGCAGGGTGACTGAAGCTTTCTTT
TRBJ2-2 NA NA TRBV14 CASSQSWDGLNTGELFF TGTGCCAGCAGCCAAAGTTGGGACGGACTAAACACCGGGGAGCTGTTTTTT
TRBJ1-1 TRBD1 NA TRBV14 CASSKGQGRTEAFF TGTGCCAGCAGCAAGGGACAGGGTAGGACTGAAGCTTTCTTT
TRBJ1-6 TRBD1 NA TRBV5-1 CASSRGQGATYNSPLHF TGCGCCAGCAGCCGAGGACAGGGGGCAACCTATAATTCACCCCTCCACTTT
TRBJ2-7 NA few TRBV10-3 CAISESDGSYEQYF TGTGCCATCAGTGAGTCGGACGGTTCCTACGAGCAGTACTTC
TRBJ2-3 NA NA TRBV28 CASSLSGRHGTDTQYF TGTGCCAGCAGTTTATCCGGACGGCACGGAACAGATACGCAGTATTTT
TRBJ2-3 TRBD2 NA TRBV4-2 CATARGGSTDTQYF TGTGCCACAGCTCGGGGGGGGAGCACAGATACGCAGTATTTT
TRBJ1-3 NA NA TRBV6-5 CASRTGYTGNTIYF TGTGCCAGCAGAACAGGTTATACTGGAAACACCATATATTTT
TRBJ2-1 TRBD2 once TRBV30 CAWAFSGGATNEQFF TGTGCCTGGGCCTTTAGCGGGGGGGCAACGAATGAGCAGTTCTTC
TRBJ2-7 TRBD2 NA TRBV7-6 CASSRGTSGAFYEQYF TGTGCCAGCAGCCGAGGGACTAGCGGGGCCTTCTACGAGCAGTACTTC
TRBJ2-5 TRBD1 NA TRBV27 CASSSLQGGGETQYF TGTGCCAGCAGTTCCCTACAGGGGGGCGGGGAGACCCAGTACTTC